Below are 20 T cell receptor beta chains sequenced from a single sample in a study of OX40 agonist ivuxolimab in advanced cancers. Profiling relied on immunoSEQ multiplex PCR, and the TCRdb table lists in-frame clones only, not all of them. The repertoire holds some 83,000 clones, with less than 95% as singletons. Here the sequenced sample was CD4+ or CD8+ T cells sorted from blood, taken in a trial of the OX40 agonist ivuxolimab. The receptors originated from an adult with an advanced solid tumor such as melanoma, head and neck, liver or kidney cancer.

In its sample, this clone ranks as medium-sized. The chain joins TRBV4-1 to TRBJ2-6; D is possibly TRBD1 (5 bases). The CDR3 is 17 residues long. V shed 4 bases and J shed 0 bases, with 13 bases lying between them. Per germline, CDR1 MGHRA and CDR2 YSYEKL. The CDR3 DNA reads TGCGCCAGCAGCCTTCAGGGATTCGACTCTGGGGCCAACGTCCTGACTTTC. This codes for CASSLQGFDSGANVLTF.

This clone was picked up one time. The chain has TRBV6-6 and TRBJ2-7; TRBD1 aligns across 9 bases. After removal of 4 bases from V and 4 bases from J, the junction contained 5 bases not matched to a gene. Germline CDR1 is MNHNY and CDR2 is SVGAGI (reference sequence). The CDR3 is 14 amino acids. The CDR3 sequence: CASSWTGVGYEQYV. For the CDR3, the DNA is TGTGCCAGCAGTTGGACAGGGGTAGGATACGAGCAGTACGTC.

CDR3 loop: CASSQEVSSYEQYV. The CDR3 region has the DNA TGCGCCAGCAGCCAAGAAGTGAGCTCCTACGAGCAGTACGTC. The V call is TRBV4-3, the J call TRBJ2-7, with D hard to call. The CDR3 is 14 residues long. Germline V gives CDR1 LGHNA, CDR2 YSLEER. The ends were cut back, 0 bases at V and 0 bases at J, with 6 bases in the middle.

The chain employs TRBV19 and TRBJ1-1; D is uncertain. CDR3 size: 14 residues. The ends were cut back, 2 bases at V and 0 bases at J, with 7 bases in the middle. Germline CDR1 reads LNHDA; CDR2 reads SQIVND (reference sequence). As DNA, the CDR3 is TGTGCCAGTAGTATAATGTTGGTGAACACTGAAGCTTTCTTT. Translating it yields CASSIMLVNTEAFF.

The V and J genes are TRBV6-5 and TRBJ2-3; TRBD2 matches 8 bases. V shed 6 bases and J 2 bases; nucleotides not matched to a gene: 7. The germline gives CDR1 MNHEY, CDR2 SVGAGI. The CDR3 contains 15 residues. The CDR3 sequence is CASRQGLGTTDTQYF. In DNA form, the CDR3 reads TGTGCCAGCAGACAGGGACTAGGTACCACAGATACGCAGTATTTT.

This chain connects TRBV28 to TRBJ1-2, with 9 bases lining up with TRBD1. This CDR3 spans 16 amino acids. The J segment lost 0 bases and the V segment lost 4 bases, leaving 6 bases of the junction unmatched. CDR1 MDHEN and CDR2 SYDVKM come from the germline V gene. The CDR3 loop is CASSSLDRGPNYGYTF. In nucleotides, the CDR3 is TGTGCCAGCAGTTCTCTGGACAGGGGTCCTAACTATGGCTACACCTTC.

V is TRBV6-5 and J is TRBJ2-2; D not certain. Germline V lookup: CDR1 MNHEY, CDR2 SVGAGI. The CDR3 covers 12 residues. Trimming left V 6 bases short and J 6 bases short, with 8 bases between. For the CDR3, the DNA is TGTGCCAGCAGCCATAGCCCCGGGGAGCTGTTTTTT. It translates to CASSHSPGELFF.

This clone was recorded once. The V gene is TRBV28, the J gene TRBJ1-5; 7 nucleotides match TRBD1. V lost 6 bases, J lost 7 bases, and 12 bases stayed unmatched. The CDR3 contains 15 residues. CDR1 is MDHEN and CDR2 is SYDVKM in the germline V gene. Here the CDR3 reads CASSPMGQRVQPQHF. The CDR3 bases are TGTGCCAGCAGCCCTATGGGACAGAGAGTCCAGCCCCAGCATTTT.

The gene calls are TRBV9 and TRBJ2-2; 11 bases are a match to TRBD2. The CDR3 totals 16 residues. Germline V gene lookup returns CDR1 SGDLS and CDR2 YYNGEE. V lost 0 bases to trimming and J lost 5 bases; unmatched junction nucleotides: 3. This CDR3 reads CASSVGLAGSTGELFF. The CDR3 DNA reads TGTGCCAGCAGCGTAGGACTAGCGGGAAGTACCGGGGAGCTGTTTTTT.

This clone was found once. V is TRBV19 and J is TRBJ1-4, with no clear D. CDR3 length: 11 amino acids. V was cut by 6 bases and J by 9 bases, with 8 bases left in between. The germline V gene encodes CDR1 LNHDA and CDR2 SQIVND (reference sequence). CDR3 coding DNA: TGTGCCAGTAGGTATCAGAAAAAACTGTTTTTT. Protein product: CASRYQKKLFF. Supplemented by reference TRBV19 and TRBJ1-4, the full variable domain reads DGGITQSPKYLFRKEGQNVTLSCEQNLNHDAMYWYRQDPGQGLRLIYYSQIVNDFQKGDIAEGYSVSREKKESFPLTVTSAQKNPTAFYLCASRYQKKLFFGSGTQLSVL.

This chain joins TRBV10-1 and TRBJ1-4; D might be TRBD1 (5 bases). The CDR3 has 19 amino acids. V lost 9 bases, J lost 8 bases, and 34 bases lay in between. Germline loops: CDR1 WNHNN, CDR2 SYGVQD (reference sequence). In nucleotides, the CDR3 is TGCGCCAGGGCGAGGGACTCGGGGCAGGCGTCTTTGATGCCCGAAAAACTGTTTTTT. Translation gives CARARDSGQASLMPEKLFF.

CDR3: CASSQYSNQPQHF. CDR3 in DNA: TGTGCCAGCAGCCAGTATAGCAATCAGCCCCAGCATTTT. The V call is TRBV11-3, the J call TRBJ1-5; D remains unclear. The CDR3 has 13 residues. The V gene's germline CDR1 is SGHNT and CDR2 YENEEA. V was shortened by 5 bases and J by 0 bases, with 5 bases between the two germline ends.

The chain couples TRBV19 to TRBJ1-3; D gene uncertain. Germline lookup yields CDR1 LNHDA and CDR2 SQIVND (reference sequence). Between the trimmed V and J ends, which lost 8 bases and 9 bases, there was a span of 8 bases. This CDR3 is built from 10 residues. CDR3 bases: TGTGCCAGTGGGTACAGCACCATATATTTT. Translated: CASGYSTIYF.

This clone was counted only a few times. This sequence joins TRBV30 and TRBJ1-1; D unclear. CDR1 is GTSNPN and CDR2 is SVGIG in the germline V gene (reference sequence). The CDR3 spans 14 residues. The V and J ends lost 6 bases and 1 base respectively, with 15 bases between them. The CDR3 region is CACLIVVTNTEAFF. As DNA, the CDR3 is TGTGCCTGCCTAATCGTAGTCACGAACACTGAAGCTTTCTTT.

The chain couples TRBV28 to TRBJ2-2, with D unclear. Trimming shortened V by 1 base and J by 4 bases, and 10 bases separated the two germline ends. The CDR3 is made up of 15 amino acids. From germline, CDR1 is MDHEN and CDR2 SYDVKM. The CDR3 loop reads CASSLLPSFTGELFF. CDR3 bases: TGTGCCAGCAGTTTATTGCCCTCTTTCACCGGGGAGCTGTTTTTT.

This chain joins TRBV28 and TRBJ2-1, with 13 bases lining up with TRBD2. CDR1 and CDR2 (germline): MDHEN, SYDVKM. The CDR3 extends over 16 amino acids. V was clipped by 3 bases and J by 5 bases; unmatched bases: 4. The DNA for the CDR3 is TGTGCCAGCAGTTTGGGACTAGCGGGAATTCACAATGAGCAGTTCTTC. Translated, it gives CASSLGLAGIHNEQFF. Drawing the rest from reference TRBV28 and TRBJ2-1, the complete variable domain is DVKVTQSSRYLVKRTGEKVFLECVQDMDHENMFWYRQDPGLGLRLIYFSYDVKMKEKGDIPEGYSVSREKKERFSLILESASTNQTSMYLCASSLGLAGIHNEQFFGPGTRLTVL.

This sequence joins TRBV19 and TRBJ2-1; TRBD2 agrees at 7 bases. This CDR3 contains 15 residues. Germline CDR1 LNHDA, CDR2 SQIVND (reference sequence). V dropped 1 base and J dropped 5; count of bases not matched to a gene: 5. CDR3 in DNA: TGTGCCAGTAGTATAGCAGTTGCGGGGGACAATGAGCAGTTCTTC. Its protein product is CASSIAVAGDNEQFF.

The chain has TRBV11-1 and TRBJ2-1; 7 nucleotides agree with TRBD2. The V gene end was trimmed by 2 bases and the J gene end by 4 bases; junction bases not matched to a gene: 8. The CDR3 loop spans 16 amino acids. From germline, CDR1 is SGHAT and CDR2 FQDESV (reference sequence). The CDR3 nucleotides are TGTGCCAGCAGCTTATTTCGTCTAGCGGAATACAATGAGCAGTTCTTC. Translating it yields CASSLFRLAEYNEQFF.

CDR3 loop: CASSQYTGGETYEQYF. The CDR3 region has the DNA TGCGCCAGCAGCCAATATACAGGGGGCGAAACCTACGAGCAGTACTTC. V gene TRBV4-3 combines with J gene TRBJ2-7; 9 nucleotides agree with TRBD1. Trimming took 2 bases from V and 2 from J; bases not matched to a gene: 7. Looked up from germline, CDR1 is LGHNA and CDR2 is YSLEER. The CDR3 runs to 16 residues.

This chain uses TRBV19 with TRBJ1-5; TRBD1 is a possible D gene (5 bases). The CDR3 runs to 15 residues. The V and J ends lost 5 bases and 2 bases respectively, with 13 bases between them. Germline values: CDR1 LNHDA, CDR2 SQIVND (reference sequence). CDR3 protein: CASSLPGGGNQPQHF. The CDR3 DNA reads TGTGCCAGTAGTCTCCCCGGAGGGGGCAATCAGCCCCAGCATTTT.